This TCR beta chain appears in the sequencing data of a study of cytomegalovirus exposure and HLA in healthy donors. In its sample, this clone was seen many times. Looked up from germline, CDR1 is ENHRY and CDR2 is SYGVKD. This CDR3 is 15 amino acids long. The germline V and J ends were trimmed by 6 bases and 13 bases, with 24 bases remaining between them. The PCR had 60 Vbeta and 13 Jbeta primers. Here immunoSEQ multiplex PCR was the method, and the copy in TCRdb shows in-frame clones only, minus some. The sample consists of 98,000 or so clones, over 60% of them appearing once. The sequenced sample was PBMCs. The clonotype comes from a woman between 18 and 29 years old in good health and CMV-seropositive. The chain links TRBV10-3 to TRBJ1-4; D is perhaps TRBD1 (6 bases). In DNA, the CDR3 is TGTGCCATCAGCCCCACCACTGGACAGTCTTTTAGACTGTTTTTT. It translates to CAISPTTGQSFRLFF.